The 21 T cell receptor beta chains below were found in one sample sequenced in a study of cytomegalovirus exposure and HLA in healthy donors. The primer mix had 60 Vbeta and 13 Jbeta primers. Produced via immunoSEQ multiplex PCR; TCRdb's table is partial and in-frame only. The sample contains some 90,000 clones, 80% to 85% of which appear only once. Sequencing was carried out using PBMCs. These receptors came from a woman in her seventies in good health and CMV-seropositive.

The chain recombines TRBV11-2 with TRBJ2-2, with D perhaps matching TRBD2 (6 bases). V was clipped by 6 bases and J by 6 bases, with 14 bases between them. Germline V gene sequence: CDR1 SGHAT, CDR2 FQNNGV. The CDR3 covers 14 residues. The CDR3 sequence: CASRLIRGSGELFF. The CDR3 DNA reads as TGTGCCAGCAGGCTGATCCGGGGGTCCGGGGAGCTGTTTTTT.

The V and J genes are TRBV2 and TRBJ1-2, with 7 positions matching TRBD1. The length of the CDR3 is 13 residues. With V trimmed by 8 bases and J by 4 bases, 7 bases remained unmatched. Germline assignment: CDR1 SNHLY and CDR2 FYNNEI. This CDR3 reads CASRAGGTYGYTF. DNA for the CDR3: TGTGCCAGCCGGGCAGGGGGGACCTATGGCTACACCTTC.

The CDR3 nucleotides are TGTGCAAGTCGCTTAGCGGGGGAGCATAGCGGGACTCACTCTAGCTGGACGGTCTACAATGAGCAGTTCTTC. Residues: CASRLAGEHSGTHSSWTVYNEQFF. This chain links TRBV12-2 with TRBJ2-1; the table assigns TRBD2, which was not confirmed against the DNA. TRBV12-2 is an annotated pseudogene. CDR3 length equals 24 residues.

The chain is built from TRBV7-8 and TRBJ2-1; TRBD1 might be the D (6 bases). This CDR3 contains 13 residues. V lost 5 bases and J 4 bases, leaving 9 bases between the germline ends. In germline, CDR1 is SGHVS, CDR2 FQNEAQ. The CDR3 DNA sequence: TGTGCCAGCAGCAATGACAGGTACAATGAGCAGTTCTTC. This sequence encodes CASSNDRYNEQFF.

This chain links TRBV11-3 with TRBJ2-3, with 12 nucleotides matching TRBD2. Germline CDR1 and CDR2: SGHNT and YENEEA. CDR3 length: 18 amino acids. V trimming: 5 bases; J trimming: 2 bases; junction bases outside the gene matches: 11. Here the CDR3 reads CASSPMSLAGGFTDTQYF. CDR3 nucleotide sequence: TGTGCCAGCAGCCCAATGAGCCTAGCGGGGGGGTTCACAGATACGCAGTATTTT.

This chain links TRBV27 with TRBJ1-3; D call uncertain. This CDR3 is built from 14 residues. From germline, CDR1 is MNHEY and CDR2 SMNVEV (reference sequence). V was clipped by 9 bases and J by 2 bases, with 14 bases between them. The CDR3 DNA reads as TGTGCCAGTTATTCCCTCGTAACTGGAAACACCATATATTTT. Translation gives CASYSLVTGNTIYF.

The gene calls are TRBV18 and TRBJ2-2, with D possibly TRBD2 on 6 matching bases. The germline gives CDR1 KGHSH, CDR2 LQKENI. The V gene lost 3 bases and the J gene lost 1 base, with 9 bases spanning the gap. The CDR3 has 15 amino acids. DNA of the CDR3: TGTGCCAGCTCACCTCGGCGGGAGAACACCGGGGAGCTGTTTTTT. Translation: CASSPRRENTGELFF.

V gene TRBV7-8 combines with J gene TRBJ1-1; TRBD1 matches at 8 bases. CDR1 SGHVS and CDR2 FQNEAQ come from the germline V gene. V lost 5 bases and J lost 1; bases outside the gene matches: 6. The CDR3 covers 15 residues. The CDR3 DNA is TGTGCCAGCAGCGGAGCAGGGGGCTGGAACACTGAAGCTTTCTTT. Its translation: CASSGAGGWNTEAFF.

The J gene is TRBJ2-5, the V gene TRBV20-1; D not certain. CDR3 size: 11 residues. Germline CDR1 reads DFQATT; CDR2 reads SNEGSKA (reference sequence). V lost 2 bases to trimming and J lost 2 bases, with 3 bases between them. As DNA, the CDR3 is TGCAGTGCTAGACGTCAAGAGACCCAGTACTTC. Translating gives CSARRQETQYF.

This chain connects TRBV18 to TRBJ2-7; TRBD2 matches 9 bases. The CDR3 runs to 15 residues. The germline gives CDR1 KGHSH, CDR2 LQKENI. The V and J ends lost 2 bases and 5 bases, in that order; junction bases with no gene match: 7. CDR3 sequence reads: CASSPRTSDRDEQYF. The CDR3 DNA reads TGTGCCAGCTCACCAAGGACTAGCGATAGGGACGAGCAGTACTTC. Using reference TRBV18 and TRBJ2-7 for the parts outside the CDR3, the full variable domain is NAGVMQNPRHLVRRRGQEARLRCSPMKGHSHVYWYRQLPEEGLKFMVYLQKENIIDESGMPKERFSAEFPKEGPSILRIQQVVRGDSAAYFCASSPRTSDRDEQYFGPGTRLTVT.

The V call is TRBV7-2, the J call TRBJ1-3; D unresolved. V was pared by 1 base and J by 4 bases, with 8 bases between. CDR1 and CDR2 from the germline V gene are SGHTA and FQGNSA. The CDR3 loop spans 14 amino acids. As DNA, the CDR3 is TGTGCCAGCAGCTTAGGGTCTCAGGGAAACACCATATATTTT. It yields the protein CASSLGSQGNTIYF. Combining the CDR3 with reference TRBV7-2 and TRBJ1-3 gives the whole variable domain GAGVSQSPSNKVTEKGKDVELRCDPISGHTALYWYRQSLGQGLEFLIYFQGNSAPDKSGLPSDRFSAERTGGSVSTLTIQRTQQEDSAVYLCASSLGSQGNTIYFGEGSWLTVV.

The chain links TRBV5-1 to TRBJ2-3; 7 bases map to TRBD2. J was trimmed by 5 bases and V by 0 bases; bases with no gene match: 15. This CDR3 is built from 18 residues. CDR1 SGHRS and CDR2 YFSETQ come from the germline V gene. The CDR3 region is CASSLAGGSRAGVDTQYF. CDR3 DNA: TGCGCCAGCAGCTTGGCCGGAGGGTCGCGGGCGGGGGTAGATACGCAGTATTTT.

Only a few counts were recorded for this clone. The V and J genes are TRBV28 and TRBJ2-1; tentatively, D is TRBD1 (6 bases). Trimming stripped 2 bases from V and 5 bases from J, with 28 bases between. The V gene's germline CDR1 is MDHEN and CDR2 SYDVKM. The length of the CDR3 is 20 residues. CDR3 sequence (DNA): TGTGCCAGCAGTTTAGGATTCGGGTGGGGCCAGGACAGTTTGAACAATGAGCAGTTCTTC. Protein product: CASSLGFGWGQDSLNNEQFF.

A word on this clone: A read error is likely, as this CDR3 ends without the conserved phenylalanine or tryptophan. This chain uses TRBV10-1 with TRBJ1-2; 7 bases fit TRBD1. CDR1 is WNHNN and CDR2 is SYGVQD in the germline V gene (reference sequence). This CDR3 spans 13 amino acids. Trimming cost V 6 bases and J 3 bases; bases outside gene matches: 4. The CDR3 coding sequence is TGCGCCAGCAGCGAGGGGACAGACTATGGCTACACCCTC. Residues: CASSEGTDYGYTL.

The J gene is TRBJ1-2, the V gene TRBV5-5; D ambiguous. CDR3 length: 13 residues. The germline V and J ends were trimmed by 4 bases and 8 bases, with 15 bases remaining between them. The V gene's germline CDR1 is SGHKS and CDR2 YYEKEE (reference sequence). The CDR3 DNA reads TGTGCCAGCAGCGTCCTGGGCGCCTTGGGCTACACCTTC. It encodes CASSVLGALGYTF.

This clone occurred once. This chain links TRBV7-2 with TRBJ2-7, with TRBD2 matching 12 bases. Germline trimming cut 5 bases from V and 4 bases from J; bases unmatched to any gene: 6. CDR3 length: 15 amino acids. Germline CDR1 and CDR2: SGHTA and FQGNSA. The DNA of the CDR3 is TGTGCCAGCAGCCTAGGACTAGCGGGGTTATACGAGCAGTACTTC. Translating it yields CASSLGLAGLYEQYF.

On this clone itself: A junction boundary mismatches the germline segment, possibly from a read error. The V and J genes are TRBV19 and TRBJ1-5; D is perhaps TRBD1 (6 bases). The CDR3 sequence is 12 residues long. The germline V gene has CDR1 LNHDA and CDR2 SQIVND (reference sequence). The CDR3, as DNA: TGTGCCAGTAGCAGGGGTCATCAGCCCCAGCGTTTT. Translating it yields CASSRGHQPQRF.

The chain combines TRBV23-1 with TRBJ2-5; 8 nucleotides line up with TRBD2. TRBV23-1 is an ORF, with its function uncertain. The CDR3 sequence is 18 residues long. After removal of 1 base from V and 1 base from J, the junction contained 11 bases not matched to a gene. The CDR3 reads CASSQCIGETSGQETQYF. As DNA, the CDR3 is TGCGCCAGCAGTCAATGTATCGGAGAAACTAGCGGCCAAGAGACCCAGTACTTC.

This clone appeared a few times. The V call is TRBV7-3, the J call TRBJ2-2, with D hard to call. Trimming stripped 2 bases from V and 2 bases from J, with 6 bases between. The germline V gene has CDR1 SGHTA and CDR2 FQGTGA. The CDR3 covers 14 residues. CDR3 amino acids: CASSLRANTGELFF. CDR3 sequence (DNA): TGTGCCAGCAGCTTACGAGCAAACACCGGGGAGCTGTTTTTT.

The gene calls are TRBV14 and TRBJ2-1; 14 bases are shared with TRBD2. The CDR3 loop spans 16 amino acids. CDR1 and CDR2 (germline): SGHDN, FVKESK. V shed 4 bases and J 8 bases; nucleotides not matched to a gene: 7. CDR3 in amino acids: CASSLEGTSGSYEQFF. In nucleotides, the CDR3 is TGTGCCAGCAGCCTCGAGGGGACTAGCGGGAGCTATGAGCAGTTCTTC.

This sequence joins TRBV2 and TRBJ1-5; no firm D call. V shed 3 bases and J shed 2 bases, with 8 bases lying between them. The CDR3 contains 14 residues. Germline assignment: CDR1 SNHLY and CDR2 FYNNEI. The CDR3 region is CASSDSGRNQPQHF. CDR3 nucleotide sequence: TGTGCCAGCAGTGATTCTGGGCGCAATCAGCCCCAGCATTTT.